The 22 T cell receptor beta chains reported below all come from one sample, sequenced in a study of OX40 agonist ivuxolimab in advanced cancers. Some clones are missing from TCRdb's copy, which holds only in-frame ones; the method was immunoSEQ multiplex PCR. The repertoire consists of about 47,000 clones, with approximately 81% occurring once and the leading ten covering under 30%. The source material was CD4+ or CD8+ T cells sorted from blood, sampled in a trial of the OX40 agonist ivuxolimab. The source is an adult with an advanced solid tumor such as melanoma, head and neck, liver or kidney cancer.

The DNA for the CDR3 is TGTGCCAGCAGTTCTCTTAGCGGGGGCGACACCGGGGAGCTGTTTTTT. This translates into CASSSLSGGDTGELFF. V and J are TRBV28 and TRBJ2-2, with TRBD2 matching over 9 bases. Germline V gene sequence: CDR1 MDHEN, CDR2 SYDVKM. This CDR3 contains 16 residues. The V gene end was trimmed by 4 bases and the J gene end by 3 bases; junction bases not matched to a gene: 6.

This clone has just a few counts. The chain has TRBV6-1 and TRBJ2-7; tentatively, D is TRBD1 or TRBD2 (5 bases each). The germline V gene encodes CDR1 MNHNS and CDR2 SASEGT. The CDR3 loop spans 12 amino acids. Trimming removed 8 bases at V and 12 bases at J, with 20 bases between. For the CDR3, the DNA is TGTGCCAGCTCCTTCAGGGCGTCCGAGGGGTACTTC. Its protein product is CASSFRASEGYF.

The V gene is TRBV7-8, the J gene TRBJ2-7; D unresolved. Germline CDR1 and CDR2: SGHVS and FQNEAQ. The V end was cut by 0 bases, the J end by 3 bases, with 9 bases between. There are 14 residues in the CDR3. This CDR3 is CASSLAGSSYEQYF. The DNA of the CDR3 is TGTGCCAGCAGCTTAGCGGGGTCGAGCTACGAGCAGTACTTC.

There are many counts of this clone. V and J are TRBV28 and TRBJ1-5; D might be TRBD1 (5 bases). Germline lookup yields CDR1 MDHEN and CDR2 SYDVKM. Trimming removed 6 bases at V and 5 bases at J, with 14 bases between. The CDR3 covers 14 residues. CDR3 sequence (DNA): TGTGCCAGCAGGTGGGCAGGGTTGGATCAGCCCCAGCATTTT. This encodes CASRWAGLDQPQHF. Looking up the rest from reference TRBV28 and TRBJ1-5 gives the full variable domain: DVKVTQSSRYLVKRTGEKVFLECVQDMDHENMFWYRQDPGLGLRLIYFSYDVKMKEKGDIPEGYSVSREKKERFSLILESASTNQTSMYLCASRWAGLDQPQHFGDGTRLSIL.

The V call is TRBV27, the J call TRBJ1-5; D gene ambiguous. The germline CDR1 and CDR2 sequences are MNHEY and SMNVEV (reference sequence). V lost 1 base, J lost 2 bases, and 15 bases lay in between. This CDR3 comprises 17 residues. The CDR3, as DNA: TGTGCCAGCAGTTTATTTGGCCAGCAGATTGGCAATCAGCCCCAGCATTTT. It yields the protein CASSLFGQQIGNQPQHF.

The gene calls are TRBV29-1 and TRBJ1-4, with 11 bases aligning to TRBD1. V lost 3 bases, J lost 8 bases, and 5 bases stayed unmatched. The CDR3 totals 14 residues. CDR1 is SQVTM, CDR2 ANQGSEA, per germline. CDR3 nucleotides: TGCAGCGTTGATTCGGGACAGGGGGACGAAAAACTGTTTTTT. Protein: CSVDSGQGDEKLFF.

This sequence joins TRBV4-2 and TRBJ2-7; 9 nucleotides match TRBD1. There are 15 residues in the CDR3. Germline CDR1 reads LGHNA; CDR2 reads YNFKEQ. Trimming at V came to 3 bases and at J to 3 bases, leaving 6 bases not matched to a gene. CDR3 bases: TGTGCCAGCAGCCAGTGGGGACAGGGCAGCTACGAGCAGTACTTC. This sequence encodes CASSQWGQGSYEQYF.

This clone has just a few counts. This chain uses TRBV6-1 with TRBJ2-7, with 10 bases identical to TRBD1. The junction had 9 bases not matched to a gene; V was cut back by 7 bases and J by 3 bases. Per germline, CDR1 MNHNS and CDR2 SASEGT. The CDR3 is 15 amino acids. This CDR3 reads CASTEGQGILYEQYF. The CDR3 bases are TGTGCCAGCACCGAGGGACAGGGGATACTCTACGAGCAGTACTTC.

CDR3 DNA: TGTGCCAGCAGCCCAGAGGGGCCGACAGATACGCAGTATTTT. Amino acids: CASSPEGPTDTQYF. V gene TRBV9 combines with J gene TRBJ2-3; TRBD1 or TRBD2 may be the D gene (5 bases each). V was trimmed by 4 bases and J by 3 bases, leaving 12 bases between them. Germline CDR1 SGDLS, CDR2 YYNGEE. The CDR3 has 14 residues. The whole variable domain, remainder taken from reference TRBV9 and TRBJ2-3, is DSGVTQTPKHLITATGQRVTLRCSPRSGDLSVYWYQQSLDQGLQFLIQYYNGEERAKGNILERFSAQQFPDLHSELNLSSLELGDSALYFCASSPEGPTDTQYFGPGTRLTVL.

A note on this clone: A junction boundary mismatches the germline segment, possibly from a read error. The chain combines TRBV6-1 with TRBJ2-7; possible D gene TRBD2, 6 bases. Germline V lookup: CDR1 MNHNS, CDR2 SASEGT. The CDR3 covers 11 residues. CDR3 DNA sequence: TGTGCCACCGACTCCGGGACTGCCCCAGTTTTC. Its translation is CATDSGTAPVF.

The chain is built from TRBV6-6 and TRBJ2-3; 10 nucleotides line up with TRBD2. Germline loops: CDR1 MNHNY, CDR2 SVGAGI (reference sequence). The CDR3 is 16 amino acids. The J segment lost 6 bases and the V segment lost 6 bases, leaving 12 bases of the junction unmatched. The chain's CDR3 is CASSQQAGGRFDTQYF. CDR3 bases: TGTGCCAGCAGCCAACAAGCGGGGGGGCGATTCGATACGCAGTATTTT.

The chain combines TRBV7-3 with TRBJ2-7; D gene ambiguous. V was clipped by 3 bases and J by 3 bases, with 15 bases between them. This CDR3 has 15 amino acids. The V gene's germline CDR1 is SGHTA and CDR2 FQGTGA. The CDR3 sequence: CASSLDGPVGYEQYF. The DNA for the CDR3 is TGTGCCAGCAGCTTGGACGGGCCAGTAGGCTACGAGCAGTACTTC.

This chain connects TRBV6-5 to TRBJ2-3; TRBD1 matches 9 bases. The length of the CDR3 is 15 residues. The ends lost 5 bases at V and 2 bases at J; junction bases unmatched: 5. In germline, CDR1 is MNHEY, CDR2 SVGAGI. CDR3 sequence: CASSPAQGATDTQYF. CDR3 DNA: TGTGCCAGCAGTCCGGCACAGGGGGCCACAGATACGCAGTATTTT.

The chain uses TRBV9 and TRBJ2-4, with D possibly being TRBD2 (6 bases). In germline, CDR1 is SGDLS, CDR2 YYNGEE. Trimming pared 4 bases from V and 9 bases from J, leaving 17 bases between. The CDR3 spans 14 residues. The CDR3 nucleotides are TGTGCCAGCAGCCCCAGCGATAGCGGCGGCATTCAGTACTTC. Translating it yields CASSPSDSGGIQYF.

This clone has only one observation. J is TRBJ1-1 and V is TRBV4-2, with no clear D. Germline-derived CDR1 and CDR2 are LGHNA and YNFKEQ. Trimming left V 0 bases short and J 1 base short, with 12 bases between. This CDR3 has 16 amino acids. The CDR3 spells CASSQETIPPNTEAFF. The DNA for the CDR3 is TGTGCCAGCAGCCAAGAAACCATCCCACCGAACACTGAAGCTTTCTTT.

The V call is TRBV7-9, the J call TRBJ2-7, with a possible D match to TRBD1 (6 bases). The V and J ends lost 3 bases and 0 bases respectively, with 9 bases between them. The germline V gene encodes CDR1 SEHNR and CDR2 FQNEAQ (reference sequence). The CDR3 runs 14 residues. CDR3 in DNA: TGTGCCAGCAGCTTGGACAGCCTCTCCTACGAGCAGTACTTC. It specifies CASSLDSLSYEQYF. Combining the CDR3 with reference TRBV7-9 and TRBJ2-7 gives the whole variable domain DTGVSQNPRHKITKRGQNVTFRCDPISEHNRLYWYRQTLGQGPEFLTYFQNEAQLEKSRLLSDRFSAERPKGSFSTLEIQRTEQGDSAMYLCASSLDSLSYEQYFGPGTRLTVT.

This clone occurred once. The chain is built from TRBV29-1 and TRBJ2-1; 9 nucleotides line up with TRBD1. The CDR3 covers 16 residues. Germline CDR1 SQVTM, CDR2 ANQGSEA. Unmatched junction bases numbered 11, after V lost 6 bases and J lost 2 bases. The CDR3 protein is CSVQVITGGAYNEQFF. The CDR3 bases are TGCAGCGTCCAAGTTATTACAGGGGGCGCCTACAATGAGCAGTTCTTC.

This clone ranks as medium-sized. V and J are TRBV19 and TRBJ2-1; tentative D call: TRBD2 (6 bases). The CDR3 is 16 amino acids. In germline, CDR1 is LNHDA, CDR2 SQIVND (reference sequence). V shed 4 bases and J shed 2 bases, with 15 bases lying between them. The CDR3 DNA is TGTGCCAGTAGTAGCGGGACCCCCCACGCCTACAATGAGCAGTTCTTC. It is translated as CASSSGTPHAYNEQFF.

The V call is TRBV7-9, the J call TRBJ2-1, with 7 bases lining up with TRBD2. This CDR3 contains 15 residues. Germline-derived CDR1 and CDR2 are SEHNR and FQNEAQ (reference sequence). V shed 9 bases and J 4 bases; nucleotides not matched to a gene: 12. CDR3 bases: TGTGCCAGACTCCCGCTAGCGGACAAGTACAATGAGCAGTTCTTC. The encoded protein is CARLPLADKYNEQFF.

V gene TRBV6-4 combines with J gene TRBJ1-1; D is ambiguous. The CDR3 is 13 amino acids. V gave up 4 bases and J gave up 1 base, with 7 bases separating them. Germline CDR1 reads MRHNA; CDR2 reads SNTAGT. The CDR3 sequence: CASSVDKNTEAFF. CDR3 nucleotides: TGTGCCAGCAGTGTCGACAAGAACACTGAAGCTTTCTTT.

Here the CDR3 reads CASSLEGWETQYF. Here the CDR3 DNA reads TGTGCCAGCAGCTTAGAGGGGTGGGAGACCCAGTACTTC. The V call is TRBV7-2, the J call TRBJ2-5; possible D gene TRBD1, 5 bases. The germline V and J ends were trimmed by 1 base and 5 bases, with 8 bases remaining between them. Germline CDR1 and CDR2: SGHTA and FQGNSA. The CDR3 has 13 amino acids.

The chain combines TRBV9 with TRBJ2-2; no firm D call. The V and J ends lost 0 bases and 6 bases respectively, with 12 bases between them. CDR1 is SGDLS, CDR2 YYNGEE, per germline. CDR3 length equals 15 residues. This CDR3 is CASSVDRLGPGELFF. The CDR3, as DNA: TGTGCCAGCAGCGTAGACCGCCTAGGGCCCGGGGAGCTGTTTTTT.